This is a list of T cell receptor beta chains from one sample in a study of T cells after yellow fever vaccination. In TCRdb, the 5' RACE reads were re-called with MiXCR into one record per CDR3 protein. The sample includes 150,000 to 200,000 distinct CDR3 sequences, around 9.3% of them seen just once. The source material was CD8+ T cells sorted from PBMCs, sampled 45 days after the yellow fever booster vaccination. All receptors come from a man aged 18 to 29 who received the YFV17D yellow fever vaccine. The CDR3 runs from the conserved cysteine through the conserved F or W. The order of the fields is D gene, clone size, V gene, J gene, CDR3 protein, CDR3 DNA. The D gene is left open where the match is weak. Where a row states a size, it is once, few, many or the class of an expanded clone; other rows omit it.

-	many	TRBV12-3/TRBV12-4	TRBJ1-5	CASSFGPGDQPQHF	TGTGCCAGCAGTTTTGGGCCAGGGGATCAGCCCCAGCATTTT
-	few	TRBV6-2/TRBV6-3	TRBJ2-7	CASTDGEGRYEQYF	TGTGCCAGCACCGACGGTGAGGGGCGATACGAGCAGTACTTC
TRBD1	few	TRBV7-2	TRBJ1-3	CASSGHDRGLGNTIYF	TGTGCCAGCAGCGGCCATGACAGGGGGCTTGGAAACACCATATATTTT
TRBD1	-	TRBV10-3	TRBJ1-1	CAIRGDRDTEAFF	TGTGCCATCAGGGGAGACAGGGACACTGAAGCTTTCTTT
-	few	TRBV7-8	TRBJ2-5	CASRYQGRLWTQYF	TGTGCCAGCAGATATCAGGGAAGGCTGTGGACCCAGTACTTC
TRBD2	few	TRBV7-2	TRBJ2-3	CASSVTSGGAPDTQYF	TGTGCCAGCAGCGTTACTAGCGGGGGGGCCCCAGATACGCAGTATTTT
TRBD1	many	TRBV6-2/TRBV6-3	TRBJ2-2	CASRDRVTGELFF	TGTGCCAGCAGGGACAGGGTAACCGGGGAGCTGTTTTTT
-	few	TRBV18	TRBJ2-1	CASSPLGQDQIYYNEQFF	TGTGCCAGCTCACCCCTCGGGCAGGACCAAATATACTACAATGAGCAGTTCTTC
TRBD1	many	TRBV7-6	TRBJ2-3	CASSLTGTGSTDTQYF	TGTGCCAGCAGCTTAACCGGGACAGGGAGCACAGATACGCAGTATTTT
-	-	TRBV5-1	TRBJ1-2	CASSLEGIESIDYGYTF	TGCGCCAGCAGCTTGGAAGGGATCGAGTCAATCGACTATGGCTACACCTTC
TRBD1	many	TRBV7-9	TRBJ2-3	CASSLAGGGSTDTQYF	TGTGCCAGCAGCTTAGCAGGGGGCGGTAGCACAGATACGCAGTATTTT
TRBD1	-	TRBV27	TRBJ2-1	CASSLSTGVPYNEQFF	TGTGCCAGCAGTTTATCGACAGGGGTTCCCTACAATGAGCAGTTCTTC
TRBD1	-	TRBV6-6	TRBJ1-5	CASTLRQGVRQPQHF	TGTGCCAGCACCCTTAGACAGGGTGTCCGTCAGCCCCAGCATTTT
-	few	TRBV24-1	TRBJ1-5	CATSDRDGRQPQHF	TGTGCCACCAGTGACCGGGACGGGCGACAGCCCCAGCATTTT
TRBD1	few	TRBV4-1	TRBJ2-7	CASSQGGTGVSYEQYF	TGCGCCAGCAGCCAAGGTGGGACAGGGGTGTCCTACGAGCAGTACTTC